Below are 19 T cell receptor beta chains sequenced from a single sample in a study of OX40 agonist ivuxolimab in advanced cancers. The table came from immunoSEQ multiplex PCR; TCRdb's copy has only in-frame clones and leaves some out. The table shows 20,000 to 25,000 clones, with roughly 84% occurring only once. The sequencing here drew on CD4+ or CD8+ T cells sorted from blood, taken in a trial of the OX40 agonist ivuxolimab. These receptors originate from an adult with an advanced solid tumor such as melanoma, head and neck, liver or kidney cancer.

The J gene is TRBJ2-1, the V gene TRBV2; D is ambiguous. This CDR3 contains 13 residues. Deletions cut 7 bases from V and 7 bases from J, with 14 bases between. Germline loops: CDR1 SNHLY, CDR2 FYNNEI. The CDR3 is CASTAPRRNEQFF. CDR3 in DNA: TGTGCCAGCACCGCCCCCCGAAGGAATGAGCAGTTCTTC.

The gene calls are TRBV5-5 and TRBJ1-1; D possibly corresponds to TRBD1 (5 bases). CDR3 length: 13 amino acids. The ends were cut back, 2 bases at V and 7 bases at J, with 12 bases in the middle. The germline V gene encodes CDR1 SGHKS and CDR2 YYEKEE (reference sequence). The CDR3 DNA reads TGTGCCAGCAGCTTACCGACAGCGAGTGAAGCTTTCTTT. This gives the protein CASSLPTASEAFF. Combining the CDR3 with reference TRBV5-5 and TRBJ1-1 gives the whole variable domain DAGVTQSPTHLIKTRGQQVTLRCSPISGHKSVSWYQQVLGQGPQFIFQYYEKEERGRGNFPDRFSARQFPNYSSELNVNALLLGDSALYLCASSLPTASEAFFGQGTRLTVV.

Turning to this clone: No DNA is shown, since the ends of the CDR3 on it are uncertain; the CDR3 is the one TCRdb lists. The gene calls are TRBV30 and TRBJ2-7. The CDR3 numbers 13 amino acids, ends counted. From germline, CDR1 is GTSNPN and CDR2 SVGIG (reference sequence). The CDR3 here is CAWSVGPGVEQYF.

The chain is built from TRBV27 and TRBJ2-2; D tentatively fits TRBD1 or TRBD2 (5 bases each). The CDR3 is made up of 13 amino acids. The germline V gene has CDR1 MNHEY and CDR2 SMNVEV (reference sequence). V lost 2 bases to trimming and J lost 7 bases, with 8 bases between them. The CDR3 DNA follows: TGTGCCAGCAGTTTAGGGGGTCACGGGGAGCTGTTTTTT. It yields the protein CASSLGGHGELFF.

The chain carries TRBV7-6 and TRBJ1-1, with D maybe TRBD1 (5 bases). Trimming left V 1 base short and J 0 bases short, with 9 bases between. Per germline, CDR1 SGHVS and CDR2 FNYEAQ. This CDR3 region has 15 residues. The CDR3 loop reads CASSLGPGVNTEAFF. In nucleotides, the CDR3 is TGTGCCAGCAGCTTAGGCCCGGGGGTGAACACTGAAGCTTTCTTT.

This chain joins TRBV2 and TRBJ1-3; D is unclear. The CDR3 is made up of 13 amino acids. Germline V lookup: CDR1 SNHLY, CDR2 FYNNEI. Trimming pared 1 base from V and 4 bases from J, leaving 5 bases between. This CDR3 is CASSEGKGNTIYF. The DNA for the CDR3 is TGTGCCAGCAGTGAAGGAAAGGGAAACACCATATATTTT.

V and J are TRBV11-2 and TRBJ1-1; D is uncertain. Germline V gene lookup returns CDR1 SGHAT and CDR2 FQNNGV. Trimming removed 4 bases at V and 8 bases at J, with 5 bases between. This CDR3 has 10 residues. CDR3 nucleotide sequence: TGTGCCAGCAGCTCGGAGGAAGCTTTCTTT. Its translation is CASSSEEAFF.

The rearrangement uses TRBV5-4 and TRBJ2-7; D ambiguous. There are 13 residues in the CDR3. CDR1 and CDR2 (germline): SGHNT, YYREEE (reference sequence). V was pared by 2 bases and J by 3 bases, with 9 bases between. CDR3 nucleotides: TGTGCCAGCAGCTTAGATATGGGCTACGAGCAGTACTTC. Its translation: CASSLDMGYEQYF.

The V gene is TRBV27, the J gene TRBJ1-6; D is uncertain. CDR3 size: 17 residues. V was pared by 6 bases and J by 4 bases, with 19 bases between. CDR1 is MNHEY, CDR2 SMNVEV, per germline (reference sequence). The CDR3 bases are TGTGCCAGCAGATCCCGGTCTGTCGTTGTTTATAATTCACCCCTCCACTTT. Translating it yields CASRSRSVVVYNSPLHF.

V and J are TRBV27 and TRBJ1-4, with a weak D call TRBD1 (5 bases). The CDR3 has 13 amino acids. Germline loops: CDR1 MNHEY, CDR2 SMNVEV (reference sequence). Trimming shortened V by 8 bases and J by 2 bases, and 9 bases separated the two germline ends. The chain's CDR3 is CASRGGTNEKLFF. The CDR3 DNA follows: TGTGCCAGCCGCGGGGGGACTAATGAAAAACTGTTTTTT.

The rearrangement joins TRBV6-6 to TRBJ1-2, with 8 positions matching TRBD1. CDR3 length: 13 residues. The V gene's germline CDR1 is MNHNY and CDR2 SVGAGI (reference sequence). J lost 5 bases, V lost 7 bases, and 6 bases had no gene match. The CDR3 DNA is TGTGCCAGCACCCCCAGGGGGCATTATGGCTACACCTTC. Translated: CASTPRGHYGYTF.

The V gene is TRBV19, the J gene TRBJ2-7; 9 positions match TRBD2. The length of the CDR3 is 15 residues. Trimming took 5 bases from V and 1 from J; bases not matched to a gene: 6. CDR1 and CDR2 (germline): LNHDA, SQIVND (reference sequence). CDR3 loop: CASSVASGKSYEQYF. The DNA for the CDR3 is TGTGCCAGTAGTGTTGCTAGCGGGAAATCCTACGAGCAGTACTTC. The full variable domain, in which reference TRBV19 and TRBJ2-7 provide the parts outside the CDR3, is DGGITQSPKYLFRKEGQNVTLSCEQNLNHDAMYWYRQDPGQGLRLIYYSQIVNDFQKGDIAEGYSVSREKKESFPLTVTSAQKNPTAFYLCASSVASGKSYEQYFGPGTRLTVT.

The chain links TRBV27 to TRBJ2-2, with D possibly matching TRBD1 (6 bases). V lost 2 bases and J lost 4, with 8 bases in between. The CDR3 is made up of 14 amino acids. Germline V gives CDR1 MNHEY, CDR2 SMNVEV (reference sequence). The DNA for the CDR3 is TGTGCCAGCAGTTTAAGGGGGACCACCGGGGAGCTGTTTTTT. Translating gives CASSLRGTTGELFF.

For the CDR3, the DNA is TGTGCCAGCAGCCGAGGGACAGGGAGGGAAGCTTTCTTT. This sequence encodes CASSRGTGREAFF. The genes are TRBV5-6 and TRBJ1-1; TRBD1 agrees at 9 bases. J lost 8 bases, V lost 4 bases, and 6 bases had no gene match. Germline V lookup: CDR1 SGHDT, CDR2 YYEEEE. The CDR3 loop spans 13 amino acids.

The rearrangement joins TRBV30 to TRBJ1-2; tentative D call: TRBD1 (5 bases). Germline CDR1 GTSNPN, CDR2 SVGIG (reference sequence). CDR3 length: 12 residues. V was clipped by 4 bases and J by 8 bases, with 14 bases between them. Here the CDR3 DNA reads TGTGCCTGGAACGGGGGGTCTGACGGCTACACCTTC. It codes for CAWNGGSDGYTF. The entire variable domain, with the rest obtained from reference TRBV30 and TRBJ1-2, is as follows: SQTIHQWPATLVQPVGSPLSLECTVEGTSNPNLYWYRQAAGRGLQLLFYSVGIGQISSEVPQNLSASRPQDRQFILSSKKLLLSDSGFYLCAWNGGSDGYTFGSGTRLTVV.

In DNA, the CDR3 is TGTGCCAGCAGCCCCTGGGTTCAGGGGGAGCAGTACTTC. Translating gives CASSPWVQGEQYF. The V gene is TRBV5-6, the J gene TRBJ2-7; D is perhaps TRBD1 (6 bases). The CDR3 runs 13 residues. Germline CDR1 reads SGHDT; CDR2 reads YYEEEE. Trimming left V 4 bases short and J 7 bases short, with 15 bases between.

The V call is TRBV19, the J call TRBJ1-1; possibly TRBD1 for D (5 bases). The CDR3 has 14 residues. Germline loops: CDR1 LNHDA, CDR2 SQIVND (reference sequence). The ends were cut back, 5 bases at V and 4 bases at J, with 14 bases in the middle. This chain's CDR3 is CASSPREGFTEAFF. As DNA, the CDR3 is TGTGCCAGTAGTCCCAGGGAAGGCTTCACTGAAGCTTTCTTT.

This rearrangement joins TRBV9 to TRBJ2-7; TRBD1 aligns across 12 bases. The CDR3 spans 16 residues. The trim removed 0 bases at V and 5 bases at J, leaving 6 bases unmatched. CDR1 and CDR2 from the germline V gene are SGDLS and YYNGEE. Here the CDR3 reads CASSVGGTGGINEQYF. The CDR3 DNA reads as TGTGCCAGCAGCGTAGGTGGGACAGGGGGCATCAACGAGCAGTACTTC.

This clone showed up just once. J is TRBJ2-2 and V is TRBV21-1; whether TRBD2, the table's D call, matches the DNA was not checked. TRBV21-1 is termed a pseudogene. This CDR3 comprises 16 residues. Here the CDR3 reads CASSSRETTWTGELFF. CDR3 nucleotide sequence: TGTGCCAGCAGCTCGAGGGAGACTACCTGGACCGGGGAGCTGTTTTTT.